This TCR beta chain was retrieved from a study of cytomegalovirus exposure and HLA in healthy donors. As for the study in general: Membership in the Caucasian-associated ancestry cluster was found for around four fifths of roughly 360 genotyped donors. Study-level results: In a later analysis, V- and J-gene trimming of beta chains associated with a DCLRE1C missense variant, replicated independently. In an earlier analysis, in under 700 donors, most V segments appeared productive either ~87% or ~30% of the time.

The V gene lost 0 bases and the J gene lost 1 base, with 7 bases spanning the gap. This CDR3 is built from 14 residues. In germline, CDR1 is SGHNT, CDR2 YYREEE (reference sequence). Details on this clone: Its antigen is unidentified.

PCR employed 60 Vbeta and 13 Jbeta primers. Sequencing was performed with immunoSEQ multiplex PCR; in TCRdb, only in-frame clones are kept and a portion is missing. The sample holds approximately 150,000 clones, around 75% seen once. This TCR came from a man between 60 and 70 years old in good health and CMV-seronegative. The chain joins TRBV5-4 to TRBJ2-5; maybe TRBD2 (5 bases). Specimen: PBMCs. CDR3 coding DNA: TGTGCCAGCAGCTTGGAGCTAGCCCAAGAGACCCAGTACTTC. Encoded protein: CASSLELAQETQYF.